Given below is one T cell receptor beta chain in context. This entry comes from a study of T cell responses to AZD1222 COVID-19 vaccine. Germline V gene lookup returns CDR1 MNHEY and CDR2 SVGAGI. V lost 4 bases, J lost 4 bases, and 17 bases lay in between. The CDR3 runs to 16 residues. The assay was immunoSEQ multiplex PCR, and TCRdb's table has in-frame clones only and misses some. Of about 120,000 clones in the sample, 90% were seen once. This clonotype was sampled from an adult in good health. The V and J genes are TRBV6-5 and TRBJ1-3, with D perhaps TRBD1 (6 bases). Specimen: peripheral blood, collected on day 0 of MenACWY control vaccination. CDR3 in amino acids: CASSSRSRDNGNTIYF. As DNA, the CDR3 is TGTGCCAGCAGTTCCAGGTCGCGGGACAACGGAAACACCATATATTTT.